The subject of this entry is one T cell receptor (beta chain). No antigen is known for it. Time point noted: after dendritic cell vaccination, including at tumor progression/relapse. No glioblastoma patient carried an isocitrate dehydrogenase mutation. Blood PBMC samples: pre-vaccination, two weeks post third vaccination, and at tumor progression. The CDR3 is 17 residues long. Unmatched junction bases numbered 13, after V lost 4 bases and J lost 2 bases. The germline V gene has CDR1 SEHNR and CDR2 FQNEAQ (reference sequence). The sample belongs to a study of glioma-infiltrating T cells after dendritic cell vaccination. Overall study findings and caveats: Survival was not directly related to TCR clonality in these patients.

Only in-frame clones appear in the TCRdb table, and some are missing; sequencing was by immunoSEQ multiplex PCR. The sample consists of tens of thousands of clones, 80% to 90% of them appearing once. Material: blood, obtained after dendritic cell vaccination. V usage is TRBV7-9 and J usage is TRBJ2-5; 7 bases are shared with TRBD1. The receptor's source is a human donor with glioblastoma. The CDR3 sequence: CASSYTPRQGKQETQYF. The CDR3, as DNA: TGTGCCAGCAGCTACACTCCGCGACAGGGAAAACAAGAGACCCAGTACTTC. The full variable domain, rest sourced from reference TRBV7-9 and TRBJ2-5, is DTGVSQNPRHKITKRGQNVTFRCDPISEHNRLYWYRQTLGQGPEFLTYFQNEAQLEKSRLLSDRFSAERPKGSFSTLEIQRTEQGDSAMYLCASSYTPRQGKQETQYFGPGTRLLVL.